This T cell receptor (beta chain) was recovered during a study of Ad26.COV2.S vaccination and SARS-CoV-2 variants. Profiled with immunoSEQ multiplex PCR; TCRdb holds only in-frame clones, not every one. The sample shows around 400,000 clones, roughly 90% of them seen only once. Study-wide results and caveats: Vaccine recipients and placebo recipients showed similar non-spike TCR breadth.

On this clone: Its target is unknown.

The treatment was: some 20 received Ad26.COV2.S at low or high dose, single or two shots; 5 received placebo; per-sample allocation not given. After the first vaccine or placebo injection, samples were drawn on day 63. It was an adult aged 18-55 years in Boston who was the donor. In the vaccine, an Ad26 vector expressed the SARS-CoV-2 spike of the Wuhan strain. The TCR comes from a person between 18 and 65 years old who received the Ad26.COV2.S COVID-19 vaccine or a placebo. Sequences were derived from peripheral blood, sampled in a trial of Ad26.COV2.S vaccine versus placebo.

The CDR3 nucleotides read TGTGCCAGCAGCGTGGGCCATTCTGCCTACGAGCAGTACTTC. Translation: CASSVGHSAYEQYF. The chain has TRBV9 and TRBJ2-7, with D unresolved. The CDR3 is made up of 14 amino acids. V was shortened by 2 bases and J by 2 bases, with 11 bases between the two germline ends. The germline CDR1 and CDR2 sequences are SGDLS and YYNGEE.